The 25 T cell receptor beta chains below come from one sample, sequenced in a study of vaccination effects on CD4 cells after COVID-19. Using viral peptide pools, the ViraFEST assay grew out antigen-specific CD4+ T cells prior to sequencing. The authors isolated CD4+ T cells after 9 to 10 days of culture. None of these healthy vaccinees had been infected with SARS-CoV-2 before vaccination. Antigens for these TCRs are unknown. Sequencing used immunoSEQ multiplex PCR; TCRdb keeps in-frame clones, though not all of them. The data show some 41,000 clones, under 70% seen once. Sequencing used CD4+ T cells from PBMCs cultured with HCoV-OC43 spike peptides, obtained before COVID-19 vaccination. Subset given: HCoV-OC43 spike overlapping peptide pool stimulation. All receptors come from a human donor who received a COVID-19 vaccine.

This clone was seen more than once but under ten times. This chain connects TRBV7-8 to TRBJ2-3; 7 nucleotides line up with TRBD2. CDR3 size: 17 residues. Trimming removed 1 base from V and 0 bases from J; junction bases left unmatched: 7. The V gene's germline CDR1 is SGHVS and CDR2 FQNEAQ. In nucleotides, the CDR3 is TGTGCCAGCAGCTTAGGGGGGGGTATAACTAGCACAGATACGCAGTATTTT. Protein sequence: CASSLGGGITSTDTQYF.

This clone was picked up a small number of times. The rearrangement joins TRBV30 to TRBJ2-2; D call uncertain. The CDR3 contains 13 residues. Trimming removed 3 bases from V and 1 base from J, with 6 bases in between. The germline V gene has CDR1 GTSNPN and CDR2 SVGIG (reference sequence). CDR3 in DNA: TGTGCCTGGAGAGTCGGGAACACCGGGGAGCTGTTTTTT. This codes for CAWRVGNTGELFF. Variable domain in full (rest from reference TRBV30 and TRBJ2-2): SQTIHQWPATLVQPVGSPLSLECTVEGTSNPNLYWYRQAAGRGLQLLFYSVGIGQISSEVPQNLSASRPQDRQFILSSKKLLLSDSGFYLCAWRVGNTGELFFGEGSRLTVL.

The rearrangement joins TRBV2 to TRBJ1-1, with D tentatively TRBD1 (6 bases). CDR3 length equals 11 residues. Germline V CDR1 and CDR2: SNHLY, FYNNEI. Trimming removed 5 bases at V and 7 bases at J, with 8 bases between. As DNA, the CDR3 is TGTGCCAGCAGTCAGACAGGTGAAGCTTTCTTT. It specifies CASSQTGEAFF.

Many counts were recorded for this clone. The rearrangement joins TRBV3-1 (or the pseudogene TRBV3-2) to TRBJ2-7; 8 nucleotides line up with TRBD2. J was trimmed by 2 bases and V by 4 bases; bases with no gene match: 7. The CDR3 contains 15 residues. Germline V gene lookup returns CDR1 LGHDT and CDR2 YNNKEL (reference sequence). The CDR3 reads CASSPGTSFPYEQYF. Written as DNA, the CDR3 is TGTGCCAGCAGCCCCGGGACTAGTTTCCCCTACGAGCAGTACTTC.

The CDR3 DNA follows: TGTGCCAGCAGTTACTCGGGGGGCCAGTTCCCCTACGAGCAGTACTTC. It specifies CASSYSGGQFPYEQYF. The chain has TRBV6-5 and TRBJ2-7; the D gene could be TRBD1 or TRBD2 (6 bases each). V gave up 0 bases and J gave up 2 bases, with 14 bases separating them. This CDR3 is built from 16 residues. The germline V gene has CDR1 MNHEY and CDR2 SVGAGI.

The chain recombines TRBV13 with TRBJ2-3; D unresolved. CDR1 is PRHDT, CDR2 FYEKMQ, per germline (reference sequence). V shed 4 bases and J shed 2 bases, with 10 bases lying between them. CDR3 length: 14 amino acids. The CDR3 sequence: CASSSRIATDTQYF. DNA for the CDR3: TGTGCCAGCAGCTCACGTATCGCCACAGATACGCAGTATTTT.

The V call is TRBV5-1, the J call TRBJ2-1; 8 bases are shared with TRBD1. With 3 bases clipped from V and 6 bases from J, the junction kept 8 bases outside the gene matches. Germline CDR1 SGHRS, CDR2 YFSETQ. The CDR3 is made up of 15 amino acids. The CDR3 reads CASSYERTGSNEQFF. CDR3 DNA: TGCGCCAGCAGCTATGAAAGGACAGGGAGCAATGAGCAGTTCTTC. Looking up the rest from reference TRBV5-1 and TRBJ2-1 gives the full variable domain: KAGVTQTPRYLIKTRGQQVTLSCSPISGHRSVSWYQQTPGQGLQFLFEYFSETQRNKGNFPGRFSGRQFSNSRSEMNVSTLELGDSALYLCASSYERTGSNEQFFGPGTRLTVL.

This clone came up a few times. V usage is TRBV5-5 and J usage is TRBJ2-5, with 12 bases fitting TRBD2. Germline CDR1 reads SGHKS; CDR2 reads YYEKEE (reference sequence). Losses at the gene ends were 4 bases for V and 2 bases for J; bases not matched to a gene: 0. This CDR3 has 14 amino acids. The CDR3 here is CASSGTSGQETQYF. As DNA, the CDR3 is TGTGCCAGCAGCGGGACTAGCGGGCAAGAGACCCAGTACTTC. The entire variable domain, with the rest obtained from reference TRBV5-5 and TRBJ2-5, is as follows: DAGVTQSPTHLIKTRGQQVTLRCSPISGHKSVSWYQQVLGQGPQFIFQYYEKEERGRGNFPDRFSARQFPNYSSELNVNALLLGDSALYLCASSGTSGQETQYFGPGTRLLVL.

The chain recombines TRBV6-5 with TRBJ1-2; no clear D gene. The ends were cut back, 0 bases at V and 11 bases at J, with 10 bases in the middle. The CDR3 totals 12 residues. Germline loops: CDR1 MNHEY, CDR2 SVGAGI. In DNA, the CDR3 is TGTGCCAGCAGTTACTCGTTCGGCGGGTACACCTTC. It is translated as CASSYSFGGYTF.

The chain carries TRBV6-5 and TRBJ2-1; no definite D call. Trimming stripped 6 bases from V and 3 bases from J, with 15 bases between. CDR3 length: 15 residues. Germline-derived CDR1 and CDR2 are MNHEY and SVGAGI. The CDR3 coding sequence is TGTGCCAGCAGCCAACAGCAAATAATCTACAATGAGCAGTTCTTC. As protein: CASSQQQIIYNEQFF.

In this sample, this clone turned up a few times. The chain combines TRBV11-2 with TRBJ2-1; D remains unclear. CDR3 length equals 14 residues. Trimming removed 0 bases at V and 0 bases at J, with 3 bases between. Germline loops: CDR1 SGHAT, CDR2 FQNNGV. CDR3 protein: CASSLDSSYNEQFF. The CDR3 region has the DNA TGTGCCAGCAGCTTAGACAGCTCCTACAATGAGCAGTTCTTC.

The chain is built from TRBV5-1 and TRBJ2-5, with D perhaps TRBD1 (6 bases). Germline lookup yields CDR1 SGHRS and CDR2 YFSETQ. CDR3 length equals 13 residues. Trimming took 7 bases from V and 2 from J, leaving 12 bases between them. The CDR3 DNA sequence: TGCGCCAGCCACAGAGGACAGCAAGAGACCCAGTACTTC. Its protein is CASHRGQQETQYF.

The gene calls are TRBV5-8 and TRBJ2-7, with TRBD2 identical over 10 bases. V lost 0 bases and J lost 3; bases outside the gene matches: 3. CDR1 and CDR2 from the germline V gene are SGHTS and YDEGEE. The CDR3 runs 15 residues. DNA of the CDR3: TGTGCCAGCAGCTTGGGGACTAGCGGCCTCTACGAGCAGTACTTC. Residues: CASSLGTSGLYEQYF.

This clone was seen once. In DNA, the CDR3 is TGTGCCAGCAGCCAAGTTGTCGGGGAGCTGTTTTTT. Protein product: CASSQVVGELFF. The rearrangement links TRBV3-1 (or the pseudogene TRBV3-2) to TRBJ2-2; D call uncertain. This CDR3 has 12 amino acids. The germline CDR1 and CDR2 sequences are LGHDT and YNNKEL (reference sequence). V was pared by 1 base and J by 7 bases, with 4 bases between.

This clone occurred once. The genes are TRBV11-2 and TRBJ2-2; TRBD2 is a possible D gene (6 bases). CDR1 and CDR2 (germline): SGHAT, FQNNGV. CDR3 length equals 15 residues. Trimming stripped 1 base from V and 5 bases from J, with 11 bases between. The CDR3 here is CASSLGLVGTGELFF. CDR3 in DNA: TGTGCCAGCAGCTTAGGACTAGTCGGGACCGGGGAGCTGTTTTTT.

The chain combines TRBV4-1 with TRBJ2-7, with TRBD1 matching over 7 bases. From germline, CDR1 is MGHRA and CDR2 YSYEKL. This CDR3 contains 13 residues. Trimming took 5 bases from V and 4 from J; bases not matched to a gene: 5. CDR3 sequence: CASSLEDRYEQYF. The CDR3 DNA reads TGCGCCAGCAGCTTAGAGGACAGGTACGAGCAGTACTTC.

The chain employs TRBV19 and TRBJ1-4; weak D call: TRBD1 (5 bases). This CDR3 contains 16 residues. Germline lookup yields CDR1 LNHDA and CDR2 SQIVND (reference sequence). The V end was cut by 5 bases, the J end by 3 bases, with 16 bases between. Here the CDR3 reads CASSPSGDGPNEKLFF. In nucleotides, the CDR3 is TGTGCCAGTAGTCCCTCGGGGGACGGACCTAATGAAAAACTGTTTTTT.

The chain couples TRBV28 to TRBJ2-3; possibly TRBD2 for D (6 bases). CDR1 is MDHEN and CDR2 is SYDVKM in the germline V gene. V shed 4 bases and J shed 1 base, with 9 bases lying between them. CDR3 length equals 14 residues. Here the CDR3 DNA reads TGTGCCAGCAGTTCATGGGGGGGCACAGATACGCAGTATTTT. Its protein product is CASSSWGGTDTQYF.

The chain employs TRBV11-3 and TRBJ2-5; tentatively, D is TRBD2 (6 bases). Looked up from germline, CDR1 is SGHNT and CDR2 is YENEEA. The CDR3 contains 13 residues. V was clipped by 0 bases and J by 7 bases, with 9 bases between them. This chain's CDR3 is CASSLDTGGTQYF. DNA of the CDR3: TGTGCCAGCAGCTTAGATACCGGGGGGACCCAGTACTTC.

The chain uses TRBV14 and TRBJ2-3; the D is unclear. Germline CDR1 reads SGHDN; CDR2 reads FVKESK. CDR3 length equals 15 residues. V was trimmed by 4 bases and J by 0 bases, leaving 11 bases between them. The CDR3 bases are TGTGCCAGCAGCCGAGTACCGTTGAGCACAGATACGCAGTATTTT. Its translation is CASSRVPLSTDTQYF. The entire variable domain, with the rest obtained from reference TRBV14 and TRBJ2-3, is as follows: EAGVTQFPSHSVIEKGQTVTLRCDPISGHDNLYWYRRVMGKEIKFLLHFVKESKQDESGMPNNRFLAERTGGTYSTLKVQPAELEDSGVYFCASSRVPLSTDTQYFGPGTRLTVL.

This chain joins TRBV5-4 and TRBJ1-6; perhaps TRBD1 as D (5 bases). Trimming shortened V by 9 bases and J by 7 bases, and 20 bases separated the two germline ends. Germline CDR1 is SGHNT and CDR2 is YYREEE (reference sequence). There are 15 residues in the CDR3. The DNA of the CDR3 is TGTGCCACCCAGGTCGGAGGGGCACGGAATTCACCCCTCCACTTT. Its protein is CATQVGGARNSPLHF.

This clone was counted only a few times. The chain employs TRBV4-2 and TRBJ2-7; 7 nucleotides agree with TRBD2. The CDR3 is 14 residues long. The V gene end was trimmed by 0 bases and the J gene end by 2 bases; junction bases not matched to a gene: 1. Germline CDR1 is LGHNA and CDR2 is YNFKEQ. CDR3 region: CASSQDLAAYEQYF. In nucleotides, the CDR3 is TGTGCCAGCAGCCAAGATCTAGCGGCCTACGAGCAGTACTTC.

The genes are TRBV5-1 and TRBJ2-5; maybe TRBD1 (6 bases). There are 15 residues in the CDR3. Germline V CDR1 and CDR2: SGHRS, YFSETQ. V was shortened by 4 bases and J by 0 bases, with 13 bases between the two germline ends. CDR3 residues: CASSRMTGYQETQYF. As DNA, the CDR3 is TGCGCCAGCAGCCGCATGACAGGTTACCAAGAGACCCAGTACTTC.

J is TRBJ2-3 and V is TRBV18; no clear D gene. This CDR3 region has 16 residues. The ends were cut back, 5 bases at V and 4 bases at J, with 19 bases in the middle. Per germline, CDR1 KGHSH and CDR2 LQKENI. The DNA for the CDR3 is TGTGCCAGCTCATCGAGACATCCACCAGGCGCAGATACGCAGTATTTT. Translating gives CASSSRHPPGADTQYF.

This sequence joins TRBV19 and TRBJ1-5; TRBD1 is a possible D gene (5 bases). From germline, CDR1 is LNHDA and CDR2 SQIVND (reference sequence). This CDR3 contains 12 residues. The V gene lost 7 bases and the J gene lost 6 bases, with 10 bases spanning the gap. The CDR3 DNA reads TGTGCCAGTACGACGGGGCCTCAGCCCCAGCATTTT. It translates to CASTTGPQPQHF. The variable domain in full, completed from reference TRBV19 and TRBJ1-5, reads DGGITQSPKYLFRKEGQNVTLSCEQNLNHDAMYWYRQDPGQGLRLIYYSQIVNDFQKGDIAEGYSVSREKKESFPLTVTSAQKNPTAFYLCASTTGPQPQHFGDGTRLSIL.